This entry describes one T cell receptor beta chain. Its specificity is unknown. The data were taken from a study of regulatory and conventional T cells in RAG deficiency. Repertoires were generated with immunoSEQ multiplex PCR, while TCRdb's copy carries only in-frame clones and drops some. This sample carries just under 9,500 clones, 70% to 90% of them seen once, and the ten largest clones take around 1.4%. The sorted regulatory T cells were CD4+, CD25-high and CD127-low, with genomic DNA sequenced. Findings of the study overall: Omenn CD25-high CD127-low cells may be activated cells, not true Tregs. Omenn syndrome and CID/AS patients had around 100-fold fewer unique Treg TCR beta sequences, versus approximately 9.6-fold elsewhere.

The same specimen was also included in a second study, on regulatory T cells. That study adds: Primers: 52 TRBV forward and 13 TRBJ reverse. In patients, unique TRB V-J pairs were restricted and V/J usage skewed, especially in Tregs.

This sequence originates from a human donor in good health. Sequencing was performed on Tregs sorted from blood.

The CDR3 nucleotides are TGTGCCAGCAGATCAAGCTCCTACGAGCAGTACTTC. This codes for CASRSSSYEQYF. The V call is TRBV6-5, the J call TRBJ2-7; no definite D call. V gave up 6 bases and J gave up 0 bases, with 6 bases separating them. CDR3 length: 12 residues. Germline V gene sequence: CDR1 MNHEY, CDR2 SVGAGI.